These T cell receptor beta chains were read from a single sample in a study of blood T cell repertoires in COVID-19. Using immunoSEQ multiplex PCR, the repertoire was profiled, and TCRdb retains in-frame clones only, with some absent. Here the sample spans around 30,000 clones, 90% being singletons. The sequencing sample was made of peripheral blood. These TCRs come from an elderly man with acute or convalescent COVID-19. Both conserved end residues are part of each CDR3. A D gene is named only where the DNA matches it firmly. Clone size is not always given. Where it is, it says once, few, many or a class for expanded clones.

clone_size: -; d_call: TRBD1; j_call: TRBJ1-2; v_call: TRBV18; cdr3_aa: CASSPNRGEGYTF; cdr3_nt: TGTGCCAGCTCACCGAACAGGGGGGAAGGCTACACCTTC
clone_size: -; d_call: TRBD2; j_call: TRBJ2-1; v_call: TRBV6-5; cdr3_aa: CASGREAYNEQFF; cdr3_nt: TGTGCCAGCGGGCGGGAGGCCTACAATGAGCAGTTCTTC
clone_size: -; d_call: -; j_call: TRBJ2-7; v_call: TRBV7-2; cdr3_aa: CASSLGWGSTYEQYF; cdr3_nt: TGTGCCAGCAGCCTCGGGTGGGGCTCAACCTACGAGCAGTACTTC
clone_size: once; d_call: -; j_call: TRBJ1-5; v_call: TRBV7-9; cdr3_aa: CASSFQGSNQPQHF; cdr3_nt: TGTGCCAGCAGCTTCCAGGGGAGTAATCAGCCCCAGCATTTT
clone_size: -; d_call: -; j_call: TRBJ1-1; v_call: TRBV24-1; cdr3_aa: CATSGGGADTEAFF; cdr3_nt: TGTGCCACCAGTGGAGGAGGGGCCGACACTGAAGCTTTCTTT
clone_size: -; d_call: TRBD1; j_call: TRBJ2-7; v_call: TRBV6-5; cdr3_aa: CASSLQGASSYEQYF; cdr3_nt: TGTGCCAGCAGTCTACAGGGGGCGAGCTCCTACGAGCAGTACTTC
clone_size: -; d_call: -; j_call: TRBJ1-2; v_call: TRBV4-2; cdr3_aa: CASSQGAGPPNYGYTF; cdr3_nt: TGTGCCAGCAGCCAAGGGGCAGGGCCTCCTAACTATGGCTACACCTTC
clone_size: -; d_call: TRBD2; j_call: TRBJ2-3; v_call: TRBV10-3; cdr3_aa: CAIGASGGADTQYF; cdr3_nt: TGTGCCATCGGCGCTAGCGGGGGGGCAGATACGCAGTATTTT
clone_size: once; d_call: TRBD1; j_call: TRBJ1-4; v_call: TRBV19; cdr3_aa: CASSSLQGDEKLFF; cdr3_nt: TGTGCCAGTAGTAGCCTACAGGGGGATGAAAAACTGTTTTTT
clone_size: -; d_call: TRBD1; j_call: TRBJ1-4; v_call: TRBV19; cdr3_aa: CASSITGGPGRNEKLFF; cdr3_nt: TGTGCCAGTAGTATTACAGGGGGACCTGGCCGTAATGAAAAACTGTTTTTT
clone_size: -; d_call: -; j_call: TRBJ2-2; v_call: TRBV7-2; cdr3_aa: CASSLRAGNTGELFF; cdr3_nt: TGTGCCAGCAGCTTAAGGGCGGGGAACACCGGGGAGCTGTTTTTT
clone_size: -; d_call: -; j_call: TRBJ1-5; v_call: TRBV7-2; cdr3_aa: CASSLERNQPQHF; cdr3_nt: TGTGCCAGCAGCTTGGAGCGGAATCAGCCCCAGCATTTT
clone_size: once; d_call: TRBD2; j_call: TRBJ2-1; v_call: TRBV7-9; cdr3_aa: CASSPLPGLPYNEQFF; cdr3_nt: TGTGCCAGCAGCCCCCTTCCGGGACTACCCTACAATGAGCAGTTCTTC
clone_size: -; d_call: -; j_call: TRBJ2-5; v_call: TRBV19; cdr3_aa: CASSIRGAGETQYF; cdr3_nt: TGTGCCAGTAGTATAAGGGGCGCTGGGGAGACCCAGTACTTC
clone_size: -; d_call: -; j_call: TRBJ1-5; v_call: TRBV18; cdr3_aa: CASSPNRDTPQHF; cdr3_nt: TGTGCCAGCTCACCAAACCGGGACACACCCCAGCATTTT
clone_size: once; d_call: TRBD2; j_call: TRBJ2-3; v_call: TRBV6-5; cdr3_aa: CASSRGGPLDTQYF; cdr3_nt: TGTGCCAGCAGTCGCGGGGGGCCCCTAGATACGCAGTATTTT
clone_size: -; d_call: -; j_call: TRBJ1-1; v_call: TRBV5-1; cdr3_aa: CASSYGQKNTEAFF; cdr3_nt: TGCGCCAGCAGCTACGGACAGAAGAACACTGAAGCTTTCTTT
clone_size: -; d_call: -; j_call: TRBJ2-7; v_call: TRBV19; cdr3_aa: CASSMFGGTYEQYF; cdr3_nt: TGTGCCAGTAGTATGTTTGGGGGCACCTACGAGCAGTACTTC
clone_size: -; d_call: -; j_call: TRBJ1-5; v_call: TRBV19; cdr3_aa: CASSRGGDNQPQHF; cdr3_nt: TGTGCCAGTAGCCGTGGAGGGGACAATCAGCCCCAGCATTTT
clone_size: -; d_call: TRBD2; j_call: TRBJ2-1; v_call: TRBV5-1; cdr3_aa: CASSFSGGSYNEQFF; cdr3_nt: TGCGCCAGCAGCTTTAGCGGGGGCTCCTACAATGAGCAGTTCTTC
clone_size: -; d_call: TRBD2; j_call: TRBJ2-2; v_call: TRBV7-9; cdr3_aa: CASSLLSPSGGELFF; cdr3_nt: TGTGCCAGCAGCTTATTGTCGCCTAGCGGGGGGGAGCTGTTTTTT
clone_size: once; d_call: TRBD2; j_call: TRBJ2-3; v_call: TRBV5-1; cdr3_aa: CASSSGVAGGTDTQYF; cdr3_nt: TGCGCCAGCAGCTCCGGAGTAGCGGGGGGCACAGATACGCAGTATTTT
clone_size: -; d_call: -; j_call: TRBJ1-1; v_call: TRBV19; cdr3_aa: CASRMVGGNTEAFF; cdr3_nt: TGTGCCAGTAGAATGGTGGGGGGAAACACTGAAGCTTTCTTT
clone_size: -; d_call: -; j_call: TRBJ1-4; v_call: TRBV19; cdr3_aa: CASSMVWGRGDEKLFF; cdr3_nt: TGTGCCAGTAGTATGGTATGGGGCAGGGGAGATGAAAAACTGTTTTTT
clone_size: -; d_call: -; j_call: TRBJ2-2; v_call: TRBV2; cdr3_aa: CASSATGVSGEYTGELFF; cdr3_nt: TGTGCCAGCAGTGCCACCGGGGTCTCGGGGGAGTACACCGGGGAGCTGTTTTTT
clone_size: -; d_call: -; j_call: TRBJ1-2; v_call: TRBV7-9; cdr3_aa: CASSLVGSGGYTF; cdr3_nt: TGTGCCAGCAGCTTAGTCGGTTCCGGGGGCTACACCTTC
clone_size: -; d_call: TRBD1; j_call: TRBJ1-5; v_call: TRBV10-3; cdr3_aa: CATLDRALGEPQHF; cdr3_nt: TGTGCCACGCTAGACAGGGCCTTAGGGGAGCCCCAGCATTTT
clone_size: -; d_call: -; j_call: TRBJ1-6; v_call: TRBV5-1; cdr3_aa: CASSLAGSNSPLHF; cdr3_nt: TGCGCCAGCAGCTTGGCGGGGTCGAATTCACCCCTCCACTTT
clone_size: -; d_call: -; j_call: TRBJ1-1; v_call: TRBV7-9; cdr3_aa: CASSLGVQGRAAFF; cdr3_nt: TGTGCCAGCAGCTTAGGAGTCCAGGGCAGAGCGGCTTTCTTT
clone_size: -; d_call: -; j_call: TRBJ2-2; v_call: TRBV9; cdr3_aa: CASSVGTLNTGELFF; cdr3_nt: TGTGCCAGCAGCGTTGGGACATTGAACACCGGGGAGCTGTTTTTT
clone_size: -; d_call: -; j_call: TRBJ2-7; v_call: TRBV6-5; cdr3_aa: CASRRSGLEQYF; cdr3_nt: TGTGCCAGCAGAAGATCAGGGCTCGAGCAGTACTTC
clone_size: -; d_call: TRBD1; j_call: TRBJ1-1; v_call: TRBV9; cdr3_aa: CASSALTGANTEAFF; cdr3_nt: TGTGCCAGCAGCGCCCTAACAGGGGCCAACACTGAAGCTTTCTTT
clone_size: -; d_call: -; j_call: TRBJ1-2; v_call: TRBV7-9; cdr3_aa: CASEKIGVTRSNYGYTF; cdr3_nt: TGTGCCAGCGAAAAGATAGGGGTTACAAGGTCTAACTATGGCTACACCTTC
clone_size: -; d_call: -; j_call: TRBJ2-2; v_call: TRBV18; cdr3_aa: CASYLTNTGELFF; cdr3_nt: TGTGCCAGCTACCTTACTAACACCGGGGAGCTGTTTTTT
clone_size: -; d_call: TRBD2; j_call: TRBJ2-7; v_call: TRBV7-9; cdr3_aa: CASSLARGGEQYF; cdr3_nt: TGTGCCAGCAGCTTAGCGCGGGGGGGCGAGCAGTACTTC
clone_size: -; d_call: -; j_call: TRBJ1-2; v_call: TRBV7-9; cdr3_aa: CASRQITGNAGYTF; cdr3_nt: TGTGCCAGCAGACAAATCACGGGGAACGCTGGCTACACCTTC
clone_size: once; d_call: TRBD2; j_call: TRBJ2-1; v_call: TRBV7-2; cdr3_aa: CASSLAGTSGYNEQFF; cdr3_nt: TGTGCCAGCAGCTTAGCGGGGACTAGCGGCTACAATGAGCAGTTCTTC
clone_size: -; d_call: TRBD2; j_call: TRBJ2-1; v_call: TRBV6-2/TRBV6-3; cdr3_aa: CASSYGLAAEQFF; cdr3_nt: TGTGCCAGCAGTTACGGACTAGCGGCTGAGCAGTTCTTC
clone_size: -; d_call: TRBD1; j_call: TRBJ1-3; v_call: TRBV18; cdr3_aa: CASSPLNIGGMSTIYF; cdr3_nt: TGTGCCAGCTCACCACTCAACATAGGGGGCATGAGCACCATATATTTT
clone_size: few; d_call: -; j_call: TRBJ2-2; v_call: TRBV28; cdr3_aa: CASSPPGPAGELFF; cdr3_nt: TGTGCCAGCAGTCCTCCGGGTCCCGCCGGGGAGCTGTTTTTT
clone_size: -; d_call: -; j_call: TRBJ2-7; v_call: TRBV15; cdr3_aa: CATSRQGGHEQYF; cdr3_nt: TGTGCCACCAGCAGACAGGGAGGCCACGAGCAGTACTTC
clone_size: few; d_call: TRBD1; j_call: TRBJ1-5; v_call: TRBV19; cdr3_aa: CASSLGQNQPQHF; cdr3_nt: TGTGCCAGTAGCCTGGGACAGAATCAGCCCCAGCATTTT
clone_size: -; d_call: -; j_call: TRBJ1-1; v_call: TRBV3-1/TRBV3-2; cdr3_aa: CASSQEEEGTEAFF; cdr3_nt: TGTGCCAGCAGCCAAGAGGAGGAGGGCACTGAAGCTTTCTTT
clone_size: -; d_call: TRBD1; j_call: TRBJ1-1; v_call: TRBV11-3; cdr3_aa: CASSLTRGTTHTEAFF; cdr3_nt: TGTGCCAGCAGCTTAACCAGGGGGACCACTCACACTGAAGCTTTCTTT
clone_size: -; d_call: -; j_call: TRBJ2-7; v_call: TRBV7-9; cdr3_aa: CASSLAHRSYEQYF; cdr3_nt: TGTGCCAGCAGCTTAGCGCACAGATCTTACGAGCAGTACTTC
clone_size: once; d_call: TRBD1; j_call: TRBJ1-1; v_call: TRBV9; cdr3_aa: CASSAGIGQGNTEAFF; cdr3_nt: TGTGCCAGCAGCGCCGGAATCGGACAGGGGAACACTGAAGCTTTCTTT
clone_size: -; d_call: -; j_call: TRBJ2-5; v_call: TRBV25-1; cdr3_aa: CASSEYGKETQYF; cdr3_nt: TGTGCCAGCAGTGAATACGGTAAAGAGACCCAGTACTTC
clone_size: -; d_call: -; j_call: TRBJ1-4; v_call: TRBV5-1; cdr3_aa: CASSLADRTNEKLFF; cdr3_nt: TGCGCCAGCAGCTTGGCCGACAGGACTAATGAAAAACTGTTTTTT
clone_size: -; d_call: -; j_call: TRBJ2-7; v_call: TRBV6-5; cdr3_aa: CASSYSKEYEQYF; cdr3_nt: TGTGCCAGCAGTTACTCGAAGGAGTACGAGCAGTACTTC
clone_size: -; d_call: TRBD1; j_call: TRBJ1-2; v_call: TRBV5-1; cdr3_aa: CASSVEFRGNNYGYTF; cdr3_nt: TGCGCCAGCAGCGTAGAATTCAGGGGGAATAACTATGGCTACACCTTC
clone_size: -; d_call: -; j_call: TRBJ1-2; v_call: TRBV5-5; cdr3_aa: CASSLLADYGYTF; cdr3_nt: TGTGCCAGCAGCTTGTTGGCAGACTATGGCTACACCTTC
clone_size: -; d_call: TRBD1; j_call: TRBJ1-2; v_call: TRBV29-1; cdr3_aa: CSVDDREEVGYTF; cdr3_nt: TGCAGCGTTGACGACAGGGAGGAAGTGGGCTACACCTTC
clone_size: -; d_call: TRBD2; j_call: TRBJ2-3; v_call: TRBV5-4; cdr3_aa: CASSKRGNTDTQYF; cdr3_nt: TGTGCCAGCAGTAAGCGGGGGAACACAGATACGCAGTATTTT
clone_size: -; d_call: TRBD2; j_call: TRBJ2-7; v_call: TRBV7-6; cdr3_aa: CASSLRAGTLYEQYF; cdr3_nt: TGTGCCAGCAGCTTAAGAGCGGGGACCCTCTACGAGCAGTACTTC
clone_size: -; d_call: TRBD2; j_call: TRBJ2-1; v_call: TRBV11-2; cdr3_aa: CASGRDYGNEQFF; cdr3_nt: TGTGCCAGCGGCCGGGACTATGGGAATGAGCAGTTCTTC
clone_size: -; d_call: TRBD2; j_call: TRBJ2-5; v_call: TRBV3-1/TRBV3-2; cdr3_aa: CASRPLAGGHETQYF; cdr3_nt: TGTGCCAGCAGACCCCTAGCGGGGGGGCACGAGACCCAGTACTTC
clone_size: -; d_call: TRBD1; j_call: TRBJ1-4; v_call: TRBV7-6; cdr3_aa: CASRSGTGDEKLFF; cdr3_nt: TGTGCCAGCAGATCCGGGACAGGGGATGAAAAACTGTTTTTT
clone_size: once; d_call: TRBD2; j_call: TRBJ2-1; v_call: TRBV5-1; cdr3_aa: CASSLDSGGSYNEQFF; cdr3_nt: TGCGCCAGCAGCTTGGATAGCGGGGGCTCCTACAATGAGCAGTTCTTC
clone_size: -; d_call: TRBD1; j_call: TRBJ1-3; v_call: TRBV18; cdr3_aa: CASSPAGTGLTGNTIYF; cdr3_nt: TGTGCCAGCTCACCTGCCGGGACAGGTTTAACTGGAAACACCATATATTTT
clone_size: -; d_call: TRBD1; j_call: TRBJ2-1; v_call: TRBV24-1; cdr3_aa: CATSDLAPRTGSLDEQFF; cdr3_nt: TGTGCCACCAGTGATTTAGCCCCCAGGACAGGGAGTCTCGATGAGCAGTTCTTC